This T cell receptor beta chain is from a study of cytomegalovirus exposure and HLA in healthy donors (dated by TCRdb to the late 2010s). At the level of the whole study: According to a later analysis, one platform produced both the roughly 120 validation repertoires and the 670 or so repertoires of the first cohort. A separate validation cohort of over 95 different subjects was used in addition to the roughly 670-subject first cohort. To predict cytomegalovirus infection status, the study brought together high-throughput TCR immunosequencing, statistical association of individual TCRs with disease status, and machine learning. The study aimed to test whether signatures of past pathogen exposure could be identified by cataloging public T cell receptors.

The CDR3 spans 15 residues, from the cysteine through the phenylalanine. The read is trimmed to its CDR3 DNA, 45 bases read in frame from base 1. V has 4 bases trimmed and J has 2 bases trimmed; junction bases matching no gene number 4. As encoded in the germline V gene, CDR1 is SGHRS while CDR2 is YFSETQ. Overall study results and their limits: In vitro tests confirmed that a few of the cytomegalovirus-associated TCR beta chains recognize cytomegalovirus antigens. According to the authors, the approach could potentially be generalized to other disease states and immunological phenotypes. Of the cluster scores, about 94% were above 0 in a later analysis, which found that TCRs clustered in the first cohort also tended to co-occur in the 120 validation repertoires. In both the original and validation cohorts, the classifier was reported to diagnose cytomegalovirus status with high specificity and sensitivity. The study gave a list of 150 to 200 TCR beta chains associated with cytomegalovirus. Across donors, most TCR sequences were observed very rarely, whereas some public TCRs were present in many individuals. A later analysis lacked HLA typing for the validation cohort, so it scored co-occurrence in that cohort across all 130 or so repertoires.

Receptor libraries were prepared by the immunoSEQ multiplex PCR assay. The published analysis was carried out like this. A statistical classification framework was developed to diagnose cytomegalovirus status using the catalog of TCR beta chain sequences. The source is immuneACCESS, and TCRdb retained only in-frame sequences with V and J called. Part of the clones is not carried over; for the studies checked, unresolved V genes explain less than half of this, and the remainder is unexplained. V and J calls and clone size come straight from that table; D and trimming were deduced from the DNA. The sample table lists 190,000 or so clones, 70% to 85% of them with a count of one. About an eighth of the sample is taken by the ten largest. The donors belonged to the validation cohort of about 130 subjects, which was separate from the roughly 680-subject first cohort. On this clone: The antigen this receptor binds is unknown. No clone much larger than this one lies a single base away; base qualities are absent.

This TCR was recovered from a young woman in good health and CMV-seropositive. The V and J segments used are TRBV5-1 and TRBJ2-1, and TRBD2 aligns with 9 junction nucleotides. The specimen sequenced was PBMCs. Here is the DNA: TGCGCCAGCAGCGTTAGCGGGAGTCCCTACAATGAGCAGTTCTTC. This is translated as CASSVSGSPYNEQFF.